The sequence of this TCR beta chain was determined in a study of T-cell memory formation after mild COVID-19. TCRdb itself ran the 5' RACE reads through MiXCR, one entry per CDR3 protein. The sample holds about 210,000 distinct CDR3 sequences, roughly 10% seen once. Only a few counts were recorded for this clonotype. The CDR3 contains 17 residues. The V gene lost 1 base and the J gene lost 1 base, with 14 bases spanning the gap. CDR1 is KGHSH and CDR2 is LQKENI in the germline V gene. The source of this sequence is a man aged 18 to 35 who had mild COVID-19 (a few samples of this study predate the infection). Cell type and time point are not known. Sample: PBMCs or a T cell subset sorted from them (not recorded which). The rearrangement joins TRBV18 to TRBJ2-1, with a tentative D call TRBD1 (5 bases). The CDR3 loop reads CASSPQITGASYNEQFF. CDR3 nucleotide sequence: TGTGCCAGCTCACCACAGATTACAGGCGCTTCCTACAATGAGCAGTTCTTC.